The 24 T cell receptor beta chains given below trace back to one sample, sequenced in a study of CD4 T cells in relation to SARS-CoV-2 and coronaviruses. Only in-frame clones appear in the TCRdb table, and some are missing; sequencing was by immunoSEQ multiplex PCR. The sample consists of under 70,000 clones, roughly 90% of them appearing once. Unexposed donor CD4+ T cells date from about 2011-2018, before the COVID-19 pandemic. Sequencing was done on a sample of memory CD4+ T cells from PBMCs. Every receptor here comes from a human donor in good health.

The chain carries TRBV5-8 and TRBJ1-5; D gene uncertain. Deletions cut 3 bases from V and 4 bases from J, with 11 bases between. CDR3 length: 14 amino acids. CDR1 and CDR2 from the germline V gene are SGHTS and YDEGEE. CDR3 residues: CASSSAGPNQPQHF. The CDR3, as DNA: TGTGCCAGCAGCTCCGCAGGACCGAATCAGCCCCAGCATTTT. Using reference TRBV5-8 and TRBJ1-5 for the parts outside the CDR3, the full variable domain is EAGVTQSPTHLIKTRGQQATLRCSPISGHTSVYWYQQALGLGLQFLLWYDEGEERNRGNFPPRFSGRQFPNYSSELNVNALELEDSALYLCASSSAGPNQPQHFGDGTRLSIL.

The CDR3 region has the DNA TGTGCCAGTAGTAGATCTAGCGGGTCGGGTCGGTACAATGAGCAGTTCTTC. This gives the protein CASSRSSGSGRYNEQFF. J is TRBJ2-1 and V is TRBV19; TRBD2 matches 8 bases. Germline CDR1 and CDR2: LNHDA and SQIVND (reference sequence). CDR3 length: 17 amino acids. V gave up 4 bases and J gave up 4 bases; unmatched junction bases: 12. Full variable domain (remainder filled in from reference TRBV19 and TRBJ2-1): DGGITQSPKYLFRKEGQNVTLSCEQNLNHDAMYWYRQDPGQGLRLIYYSQIVNDFQKGDIAEGYSVSREKKESFPLTVTSAQKNPTAFYLCASSRSSGSGRYNEQFFGPGTRLTVL.

This clone was seen a handful of times. The chain joins TRBV10-1 to TRBJ1-1; 7 nucleotides line up with TRBD1. This CDR3 has 13 residues. Germline-derived CDR1 and CDR2 are WNHNN and SYGVQD (reference sequence). V shed 9 bases, J shed 5 bases, and the junction held 9 bases outside the gene matches. In nucleotides, the CDR3 is TGCGCCAGGAGACAGGGATGGAGGACTGAAGCTTTCTTT. Translation gives CARRQGWRTEAFF.

The chain joins TRBV28 to TRBJ2-2, with D perhaps matching TRBD1 or TRBD2 (5 bases each). CDR3 length: 14 residues. From germline, CDR1 is MDHEN and CDR2 SYDVKM. Trimming cost V 7 bases and J 5 bases, with 14 bases left between them. In DNA form, the CDR3 reads TGTGCCAGCATTTCAGAAGGGGAGACCGGGGAGCTGTTTTTT. Protein sequence: CASISEGETGELFF.

The V and J genes are TRBV28 and TRBJ1-2; weak D call: TRBD1 (6 bases). This CDR3 comprises 15 residues. V gave up 5 bases and J gave up 1 base, with 14 bases separating them. The germline CDR1 and CDR2 sequences are MDHEN and SYDVKM. The CDR3 spells CASSEEGGGNYGYTF. The CDR3 DNA reads as TGTGCCAGCAGTGAAGAGGGGGGAGGTAACTATGGCTACACCTTC.

This clone was observed a single time. This chain uses TRBV7-3 with TRBJ2-1; the D is unclear. The V gene's germline CDR1 is SGHTA and CDR2 FQGTGA. V lost 4 bases to trimming and J lost 2 bases, with 15 bases between them. The CDR3 is 16 residues long. CDR3 nucleotide sequence: TGTGCCAGCAGCTCCTCGGGCGCTAGAGCCTACAATGAGCAGTTCTTC. Translation gives CASSSSGARAYNEQFF.

The CDR3 here is CASSLKGRDRGYLGELFF. Here the CDR3 DNA reads TGTGCCAGCAGCTTAAAAGGGCGGGACAGGGGGTATCTCGGGGAGCTGTTTTTT. The rearrangement links TRBV11-2 to TRBJ2-2; 11 bases are a match to TRBD1. CDR3 length: 18 residues. Germline CDR1 is SGHAT and CDR2 is FQNNGV. The V and J ends lost 2 bases and 7 bases, in that order; junction bases with no gene match: 12. The full variable domain, in which reference TRBV11-2 and TRBJ2-2 provide the parts outside the CDR3, is EAGVAQSPRYKIIEKRQSVAFWCNPISGHATLYWYQQILGQGPKLLIQFQNNGVVDDSQLPKDRFSAERLKGVDSTLKIQPAKLEDSAVYLCASSLKGRDRGYLGELFFGEGSRLTVL.

The chain is built from TRBV2 and TRBJ1-2; no reliable D call. The length of the CDR3 is 15 residues. Germline CDR1 SNHLY, CDR2 FYNNEI. With 6 bases removed from V and 0 bases from J, the gap between germline ends came to 14 bases. This chain's CDR3 is CASSDPGSTNYGYTF. The DNA for the CDR3 is TGTGCCAGCAGCGACCCGGGCTCCACTAACTATGGCTACACCTTC.

The chain recombines TRBV3-1 (or the pseudogene TRBV3-2) with TRBJ1-2, with a possible D match to TRBD1 (6 bases). This CDR3 comprises 15 residues. The germline gives CDR1 LGHDT, CDR2 YNNKEL (reference sequence). V lost 6 bases to trimming and J lost 2 bases, with 16 bases between them. CDR3 bases: TGTGCCAGCAGACAGACAGGCTCCACGAACTATGGCTACACCTTC. Its translation: CASRQTGSTNYGYTF.

The chain employs TRBV18 and TRBJ2-7; TRBD1 agrees at 9 bases. The CDR3 has 16 amino acids. J gave up 2 bases and V 4 bases, and 9 bases lay outside the gene matches. Germline CDR1 and CDR2: KGHSH and LQKENI. CDR3 region: CASSLTARTGAYEQYF. In DNA form, the CDR3 reads TGTGCCAGCTCACTGACTGCTAGGACAGGGGCCTACGAGCAGTACTTC.

The genes are TRBV18 and TRBJ2-7, with TRBD1 matching 7 bases. The V gene's germline CDR1 is KGHSH and CDR2 LQKENI. Unmatched junction bases numbered 2, after V lost 3 bases and J lost 3 bases. The CDR3 runs to 13 residues. The CDR3 bases are TGTGCCAGCTCACCTCGACAGGGCTACGAGCAGTACTTC. Amino acids: CASSPRQGYEQYF. The entire variable domain, with the rest obtained from reference TRBV18 and TRBJ2-7, is as follows: NAGVMQNPRHLVRRRGQEARLRCSPMKGHSHVYWYRQLPEEGLKFMVYLQKENIIDESGMPKERFSAEFPKEGPSILRIQQVVRGDSAAYFCASSPRQGYEQYFGPGTRLTVT.

CDR3 nucleotides: TGTGCCACCAGTGTGGACAGGGTCTACGAGCAGTACTTC. Protein product: CATSVDRVYEQYF. The chain combines TRBV24-1 with TRBJ2-7, with 8 bases identical to TRBD1. Germline-derived CDR1 and CDR2 are KGHDR and SFDVKD. J gave up 3 bases and V 5 bases, and 2 bases lay outside the gene matches. The CDR3 runs 13 residues.

This clone has only a few counts. This chain joins TRBV5-1 and TRBJ1-1; maybe TRBD1 (5 bases). The CDR3 loop spans 12 amino acids. The V and J ends lost 2 bases and 5 bases respectively, with 7 bases between them. CDR1 SGHRS and CDR2 YFSETQ come from the germline V gene. CDR3 nucleotides: TGCGCCAGCAGCTTTGGGGGAACTGAAGCTTTCTTT. Amino acid sequence: CASSFGGTEAFF.

V usage is TRBV19 and J usage is TRBJ1-2; the D gene is possibly TRBD1 (5 bases). Germline CDR1 and CDR2: LNHDA and SQIVND (reference sequence). The length of the CDR3 is 14 residues. Trimming cost V 5 bases and J 4 bases, with 14 bases left between them. The CDR3 sequence: CASSSGTEVYGYTF. The CDR3 nucleotides are TGTGCCAGTAGTTCAGGGACGGAAGTCTATGGCTACACCTTC.

V and J are TRBV4-1 and TRBJ2-1, with D hard to call. The CDR3 spans 13 residues. Between the trimmed V and J ends, which lost 2 bases and 9 bases, there was a span of 11 bases. Germline V gene lookup returns CDR1 MGHRA and CDR2 YSYEKL. The CDR3 spells CASSQKIGGEQFF. The CDR3 region has the DNA TGCGCCAGCAGCCAAAAAATAGGCGGTGAGCAGTTCTTC.

The V gene is TRBV11-2, the J gene TRBJ2-7; tentative D call: TRBD2 (7 bases). V lost 5 bases and J lost 6, with 11 bases in between. Germline V CDR1 and CDR2: SGHAT, FQNNGV. This CDR3 is 12 amino acids long. CDR3 DNA: TGTGCCAGCAGCCCCCGGGGGGCCGAGCAGTACTTC. Translation: CASSPRGAEQYF.

V is TRBV5-1 and J is TRBJ2-3, with D possibly being TRBD1 or TRBD2 (6 bases each). This CDR3 is 17 amino acids long. The V and J ends lost 2 bases and 2 bases respectively, with 18 bases between them. CDR1 is SGHRS and CDR2 is YFSETQ in the germline V gene. This CDR3 reads CASSLYRDAGHTDTQYF. In nucleotides, the CDR3 is TGCGCCAGCAGCTTATACAGGGACGCGGGGCACACAGATACGCAGTATTTT. The variable domain in full, completed from reference TRBV5-1 and TRBJ2-3, reads KAGVTQTPRYLIKTRGQQVTLSCSPISGHRSVSWYQQTPGQGLQFLFEYFSETQRNKGNFPGRFSGRQFSNSRSEMNVSTLELGDSALYLCASSLYRDAGHTDTQYFGPGTRLTVL.

The V and J genes are TRBV2 and TRBJ2-2, with D possibly matching TRBD1 (6 bases). Germline-derived CDR1 and CDR2 are SNHLY and FYNNEI. The V gene lost 7 bases and the J gene lost 4 bases, with 16 bases spanning the gap. The CDR3 length is 15 residues. In nucleotides, the CDR3 is TGTGCCAGCAAACAGGGTTCGACGTCCACCGGGGAGCTGTTTTTT. Translation: CASKQGSTSTGELFF.

The chain recombines TRBV6-1 with TRBJ2-3; D is ambiguous. V lost 2 bases and J lost 4, with 10 bases in between. Germline V CDR1 and CDR2: MNHNS, SASEGT. The CDR3 loop spans 14 amino acids. CDR3 in DNA: TGTGCCAGCAGTGAATCGCAGGAAGCAGATACGCAGTATTTT. Its translation is CASSESQEADTQYF.

The chain couples TRBV7-6 to TRBJ2-2; TRBD2 aligns across 9 bases. Germline CDR1 reads SGHVS; CDR2 reads FNYEAQ. Trimming removed 3 bases from V and 6 bases from J; junction bases left unmatched: 8. This CDR3 is 16 amino acids long. The CDR3: CASSFLGGLAAGELFF. In nucleotides, the CDR3 is TGTGCCAGCAGCTTTTTAGGGGGACTAGCTGCCGGGGAGCTGTTTTTT.

The chain has TRBV7-2 and TRBJ2-3, with a tentative D call TRBD2 (6 bases). The germline gives CDR1 SGHTA, CDR2 FQGNSA. This CDR3 comprises 16 residues. V lost 2 bases to trimming and J lost 2 bases, with 14 bases between them. This CDR3 reads CASSLSLATHTDTQYF. CDR3 bases: TGTGCCAGCAGCTTATCCCTAGCGACCCACACAGATACGCAGTATTTT.

The chain carries TRBV7-8 and TRBJ1-5; D might be TRBD1 (6 bases). Germline-derived CDR1 and CDR2 are SGHVS and FQNEAQ. Trimming stripped 5 bases from V and 0 bases from J, with 17 bases between. This CDR3 spans 17 amino acids. DNA for the CDR3: TGTGCCAGCAGCCCTAGACGGGGGCAATATAGCAATCAGCCCCAGCATTTT. It yields the protein CASSPRRGQYSNQPQHF.

The chain joins TRBV27 to TRBJ2-3; D gene unclear. V was trimmed by 1 base and J by 0 bases, leaving 5 bases between them. CDR1 is MNHEY and CDR2 is SMNVEV in the germline V gene (reference sequence). The CDR3 runs 14 residues. CDR3 residues: CASSLWSSTDTQYF. The DNA for the CDR3 is TGTGCCAGCAGTTTATGGAGTAGCACAGATACGCAGTATTTT.

V and J are TRBV7-3 and TRBJ2-1; 7 positions match TRBD1. Germline lookup yields CDR1 SGHTA and CDR2 FQGTGA. The length of the CDR3 is 13 residues. Trimming removed 1 base from V and 7 bases from J; junction bases left unmatched: 1. The CDR3 spells CASSLKGANEQFF. In DNA form, the CDR3 reads TGTGCCAGCAGCTTAAAGGGGGCGAATGAGCAGTTCTTC.